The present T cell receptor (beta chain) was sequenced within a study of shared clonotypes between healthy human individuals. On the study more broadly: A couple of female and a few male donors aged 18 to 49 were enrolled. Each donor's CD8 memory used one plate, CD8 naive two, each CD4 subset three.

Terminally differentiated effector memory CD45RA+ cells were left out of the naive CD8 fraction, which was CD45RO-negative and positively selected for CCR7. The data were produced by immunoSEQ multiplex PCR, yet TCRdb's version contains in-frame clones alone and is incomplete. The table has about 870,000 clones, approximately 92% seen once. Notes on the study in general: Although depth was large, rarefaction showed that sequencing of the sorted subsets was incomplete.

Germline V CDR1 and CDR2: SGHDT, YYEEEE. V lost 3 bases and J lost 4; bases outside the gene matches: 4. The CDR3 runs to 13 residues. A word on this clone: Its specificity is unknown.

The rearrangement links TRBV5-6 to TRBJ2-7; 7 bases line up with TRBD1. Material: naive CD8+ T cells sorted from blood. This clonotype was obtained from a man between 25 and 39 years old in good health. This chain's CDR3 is CASSYGQVYEQYF. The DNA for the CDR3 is TGTGCCAGCAGCTATGGACAGGTTTACGAGCAGTACTTC.